What follows is one TCR beta chain and its context. Its antigen is not yet known. Per-base qualities were not stored, and no clone one base away is much larger. For repertoire sequencing, the TCR beta CDR3 regions were amplified from RNA transcripts. A first-round RT-PCR used HTBI primers with the Qiagen OneStep RT-PCR kit, followed by a second-round multiplex PCR, size selection and purification. Libraries were sequenced paired-end with 100 bp reads on an Illumina HiSeq2000. In the original analysis: SOAPnuke was used for read processing, and reads with adapters, uncalled bases, a mean Phred below 15, or no exact constant-primer or identifier match were discarded. COPE v1.2.5 was used to merge high-quality paired reads. Unique nucleotide sequences were defined as clonotypes and aligned to IMGT TRB V, D and J references using MiTCR v1.1. Analysis was restricted to V-J combinations with a frequency above 0.0001, which covered 99.2% of repertoires. For each V-J combination, a TCR clonal expansion and chaos score was defined as the ratio of F50 clonal expansion to chaos observed in the TCRdist matrix. Welch's t-statistics and random forest were used to reduce features to approximately 13 V-J combinations, which were fed into a naive Bayes classifier. The Morisita-Horn index was used to measure how similar the thyroid and blood repertoires were. TCRdb trimmed the raw reads at Q25, called clones with MiXCR and kept productive beta chains. Records with the same CDR3 protein are collapsed into one entry carrying the most frequent genes and DNA. TCRdb's processing, not the authors' own work, is the source of the V and J calls. Recorded for this sample are around 1,000,000 distinct CDR3 sequences; roughly 35% of them occurred a single time. The ten largest clonotypes hold over 8.5% of the sample.

Hyperthyroidism patients were newly diagnosed, with disease duration under 2 months, and aged 18 to 65 years. Anyone with other autoimmune diseases, uncontrolled infections, pregnancy or lactation was excluded from the study. Diagnosis was based on clinical symptoms, serum thyroxine, TRAb, thyroid ultrasound and orbital computed tomography. Trizol reagent was used to extract the total RNA, and its quality was then checked on an Agilent 2100 Bioanalyzer. From the cysteine up to the phenylalanine, the CDR3 has a length of 13 residues. Here the CDR3 DNA is all that survives: 39 bases in frame from base 1. Trimmed from V: 5 bases; trimmed from J: 3 bases; junction bases lacking a gene match: 2. Looking up the germline V gene (reference sequence) yields CDR1 GTSNPN and CDR2 SVGIG. The data derive from a study of Graves' ophthalmopathy and Graves' hyperthyroidism listed by TCRdb under 2018. With respect to the entire study: Hyperthyroidism was considered stable if no progression to ophthalmopathy occurred within 18 months of follow-up. In six or seven hyperthyroidism patients, the T-cell repertoires found in thyroid tissue were compared with those found in blood. To explore V-J signatures distinguishing ophthalmopathy from hyperthyroidism, a discovery set of 100 or so patients (roughly 45 ophthalmopathy, some 57 stable hyperthyroidism) was enrolled. After sampling, hyperthyroidism patients received methimazole starting at 30 mg daily, and ophthalmopathy patients received high-dose intravenous methylprednisolone. The study used TCR beta repertoire signatures to distinguish Graves' ophthalmopathy from Graves' hyperthyroidism and to predict progression to ophthalmopathy. An independent validation cohort comprised fewer than 20 hyperthyroidism patients and some 16 patients who later progressed from hyperthyroidism to ophthalmopathy. In total, under 150 blood samples were TCR-sequenced: 43 ophthalmopathy, 75 hyperthyroidism and 17 hyperthyroidism-to-ophthalmopathy patients.

Study-wide conclusions, independent of this receptor: In validation, the model predicted ophthalmopathy progression with more than 55% sensitivity and about 73% specificity; about a dozen predicted patients were CT-confirmed with GO in a median of approximately 6.2 months. Ophthalmopathy was separated from stable hyperthyroidism by the 13-signature model with about 90% sensitivity and less than 82% specificity in cross-validation and with 80%/75% in the test set. Most expanded thyroid clonotypes with a frequency above 0.001 also appeared in blood, which suggests that blood repertoires may reflect the immune response in the thyroid. Sample size was not predetermined statistically, and investigators were not blinded to group allocation.

The specimen sequenced was peripheral blood or thyroid tissue (not recorded which). Recombination connected TRBV30 to TRBJ2-2; 8 junctional bases match TRBD1. The source is an adult man with Graves' hyperthyroidism. The CDR3 region has the sequence CAWSGGHTGELFF. The nucleotide sequence is given as TGTGCCTGGTCAGGGGGCCACACCGGGGAGCTGTTTTTT.